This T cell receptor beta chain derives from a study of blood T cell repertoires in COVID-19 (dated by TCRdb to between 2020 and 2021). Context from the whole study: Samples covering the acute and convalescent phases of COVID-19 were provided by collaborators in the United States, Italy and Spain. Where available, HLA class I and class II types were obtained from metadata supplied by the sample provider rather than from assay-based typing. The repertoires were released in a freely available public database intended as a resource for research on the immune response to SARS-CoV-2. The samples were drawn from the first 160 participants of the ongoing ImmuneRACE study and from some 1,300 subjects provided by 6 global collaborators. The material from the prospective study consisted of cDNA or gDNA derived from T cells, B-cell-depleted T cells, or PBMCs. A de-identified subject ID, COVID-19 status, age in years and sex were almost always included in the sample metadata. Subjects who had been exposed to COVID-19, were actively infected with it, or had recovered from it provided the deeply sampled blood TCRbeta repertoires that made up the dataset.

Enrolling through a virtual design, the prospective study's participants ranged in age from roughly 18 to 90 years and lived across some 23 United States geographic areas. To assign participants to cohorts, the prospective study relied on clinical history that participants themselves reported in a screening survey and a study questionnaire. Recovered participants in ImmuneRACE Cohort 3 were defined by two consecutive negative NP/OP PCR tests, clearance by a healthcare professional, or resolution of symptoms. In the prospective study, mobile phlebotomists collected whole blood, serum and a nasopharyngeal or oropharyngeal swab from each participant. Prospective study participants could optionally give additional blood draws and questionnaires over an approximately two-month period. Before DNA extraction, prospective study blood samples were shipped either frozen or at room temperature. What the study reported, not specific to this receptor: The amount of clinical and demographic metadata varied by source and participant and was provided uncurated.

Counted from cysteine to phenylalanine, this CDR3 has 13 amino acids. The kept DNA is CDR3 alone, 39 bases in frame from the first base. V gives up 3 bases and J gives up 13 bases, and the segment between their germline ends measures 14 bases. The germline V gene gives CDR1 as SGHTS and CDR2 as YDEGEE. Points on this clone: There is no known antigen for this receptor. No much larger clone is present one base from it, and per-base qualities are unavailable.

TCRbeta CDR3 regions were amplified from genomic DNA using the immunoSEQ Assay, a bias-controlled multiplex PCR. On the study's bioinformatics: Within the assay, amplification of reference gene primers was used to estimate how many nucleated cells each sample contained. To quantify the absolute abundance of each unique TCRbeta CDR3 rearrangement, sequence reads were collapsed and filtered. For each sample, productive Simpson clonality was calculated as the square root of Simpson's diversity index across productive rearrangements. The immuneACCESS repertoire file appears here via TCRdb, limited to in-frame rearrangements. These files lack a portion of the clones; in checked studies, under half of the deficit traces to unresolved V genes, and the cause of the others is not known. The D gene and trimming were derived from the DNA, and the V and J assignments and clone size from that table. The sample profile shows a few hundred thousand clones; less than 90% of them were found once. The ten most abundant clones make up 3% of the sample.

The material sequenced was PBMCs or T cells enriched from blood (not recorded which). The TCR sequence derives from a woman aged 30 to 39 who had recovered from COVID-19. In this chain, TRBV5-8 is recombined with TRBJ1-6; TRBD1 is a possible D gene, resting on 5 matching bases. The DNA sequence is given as TGTGCCAGCAGCTGGGGGGTAATGGGGCCCCTCCACTTT. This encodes CASSWGVMGPLHF.